The clone carrying this T cell receptor (beta chain) was detected a few times. The entry originates in a study of patients and donors after allogeneic stem cell transplantation. Deletions cut 8 bases from V and 1 base from J, with 14 bases between. CDR1 is MNHEY and CDR2 is SMNVEV in the germline V gene (reference sequence). This CDR3 is 14 amino acids long. Using its own MiXCR run on the RT-PCR reads, TCRdb lists one record per CDR3 protein. Of a few hundred thousand distinct CDR3 sequences in the sample, 35% to 45% were seen once. Specimen: blood, either unsorted or a sorted T cell fraction (not recorded which). The chain couples TRBV27 to TRBJ1-1; the D gene is possibly TRBD1 (6 bases). The origin of this receptor is a human donor who was either an allogeneic HSCT recipient or a stem cell or donor lymphocyte infusion donor (not recorded which). It is not recorded whose cells these are; they may come from a transplant donor. CDR3 bases: TGTGCCAGCTCCTGGGGGGGCGGGAACACTGAAGCTTTCTTT. Encoded protein: CASSWGGGNTEAFF.